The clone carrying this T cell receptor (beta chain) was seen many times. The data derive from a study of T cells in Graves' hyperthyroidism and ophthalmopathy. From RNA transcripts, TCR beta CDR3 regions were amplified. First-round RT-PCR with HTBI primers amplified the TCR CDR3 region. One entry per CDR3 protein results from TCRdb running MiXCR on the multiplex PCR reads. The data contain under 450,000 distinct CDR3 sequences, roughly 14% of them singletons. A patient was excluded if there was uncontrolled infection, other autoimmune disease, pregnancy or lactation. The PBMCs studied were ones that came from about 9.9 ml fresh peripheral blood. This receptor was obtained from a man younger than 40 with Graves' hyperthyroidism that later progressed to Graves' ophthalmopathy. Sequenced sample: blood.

CDR3 residues: CASSPTGANQPQHF. DNA of the CDR3: TGTGCCAGCAGCCCCACAGGCGCCAATCAGCCCCAGCATTTT. The chain couples TRBV9 to TRBJ1-5, with D possibly matching TRBD1 (5 bases). The CDR3 covers 14 residues. V was shortened by 4 bases and J by 3 bases, with 11 bases between the two germline ends. Germline CDR1 reads SGDLS; CDR2 reads YYNGEE.